The text below deals with one TCR beta chain. This clonotype was observed a handful of times. The antigen it binds to is not known. Per-base qualities were not stored, and no clone one base away is much larger. The data derive from a study of response to subunit inactivated influenza vaccine (dated by TCRdb to about 2018). Regarding the research as a whole: Deep quantitative profiling of the T cell receptor repertoire was used in the study to follow responses to a trivalent subunit inactivated influenza vaccine.

General conclusions and limits of the study: According to the authors, only a limited number of new T cells may be recruited by each seasonal influenza vaccination.

Library prep was done by RT-PCR. Sequenced using an Illumina HiSeq 2500. The public reads were reanalyzed by TCRdb: fastp trimming at Q25, MiXCR alignment, in-frame beta chains only. Rows with a matching CDR3 protein are joined into one entry that keeps the most common DNA and genes. Within this sample are 400,000 to 650,000 distinct CDR3 sequences, with under 8.5% of them counted one time only. The ten largest account for 13% of the sample. Via the germline V gene, CDR1 is MNHEY and CDR2 SVGEGT. The CDR3 spans 14 residues, from the cysteine through the phenylalanine. Kept here is only the CDR3 DNA, which spans 42 bases and is read in frame from base 1. At the junction V is shortened by 7 bases and J by 0 bases, with 9 bases in between.

This sequence originates from a man between 45 and 75 years old who received an inactivated influenza vaccine. Donor details come from another sample of the same person, matched by shared clones. Here the sequenced sample was PBMCs from blood, taken about 24 months after vaccination. Here the chain combines TRBV6-2 or TRBV6-3 and TRBJ2-2; the D segment cannot be called with confidence. The DNA is as follows: TGTGCCAGCACCCGGGCTTCGAACACCGGGGAGCTGTTTTTT. It translates to CASTRASNTGELFF.